The next 19 T cell receptor beta chains were all read from a single sample in a study of blood T cell repertoires in COVID-19. The repertoire was sequenced with immunoSEQ multiplex PCR; TCRdb's copy has only in-frame clones and lacks some. The table shows around 180,000 clones, with about 88% occurring only once. Sequencing input: peripheral blood. These receptors were collected from a man aged 60 to 75 with acute or convalescent COVID-19.

This clone was observed a handful of times. The chain carries TRBV7-2 and TRBJ2-1; 10 bases map to TRBD1. V shed 4 bases and J 7 bases; nucleotides not matched to a gene: 4. Looked up from germline, CDR1 is SGHTA and CDR2 is FQGNSA. The CDR3 runs 14 residues. As DNA, the CDR3 is TGTGCCAGCAGCTCCGGACAGGGGGTTAATGAGCAGTTCTTC. As protein: CASSSGQGVNEQFF.

The chain recombines TRBV12-3 or TRBV12-4 with TRBJ2-7; 9 bases match TRBD2. This CDR3 has 13 amino acids. Trimming removed 6 bases from V and 6 bases from J; junction bases left unmatched: 6. The CDR3 loop reads CASSASGTTEQYF. DNA for the CDR3: TGTGCCAGCAGCGCTAGCGGGACTACCGAGCAGTACTTC.

V usage is TRBV5-5 and J usage is TRBJ2-7; possible D gene TRBD1, 6 bases. The germline CDR1 and CDR2 sequences are SGHKS and YYEKEE (reference sequence). The CDR3 contains 14 residues. V was trimmed by 1 base and J by 1 base, leaving 9 bases between them. CDR3 sequence (DNA): TGTGCCAGCAGCTTGAGGACAGTGTCCTACGAGCAGTACTTC. Its protein is CASSLRTVSYEQYF.

The genes are TRBV27 and TRBJ2-2, with TRBD2 identical over 11 bases. CDR3 length: 15 amino acids. Germline trimming cut 6 bases from V and 4 bases from J; bases unmatched to any gene: 4. In germline, CDR1 is MNHEY, CDR2 SMNVEV (reference sequence). As DNA, the CDR3 is TGTGCCAGCAGGGGCCTAGCGGGGGGCACCGGGGAGCTGTTTTTT. Its translation is CASRGLAGGTGELFF.

CDR3 residues: CASSYSNRDYGYTF. Written as DNA, the CDR3 is TGTGCCAGCAGTTACTCGAACAGAGACTATGGCTACACCTTC. This rearrangement joins TRBV6-5 to TRBJ1-2; D not resolved. Germline assignment: CDR1 MNHEY and CDR2 SVGAGI. Trimming stripped 0 bases from V and 3 bases from J, with 8 bases between. The CDR3 runs 14 residues.

The chain joins TRBV29-1 to TRBJ1-1, with no clear D. CDR1 SQVTM and CDR2 ANQGSEA come from the germline V gene. The CDR3 runs to 14 residues. Trimming took off 7 bases at V and 0 bases at J, with 15 bases between the two ends. CDR3 sequence (DNA): TGCAGCGCTGAGGGCAGTGGAATGAACACTGAAGCTTTCTTT. Encoded protein: CSAEGSGMNTEAFF.

V gene TRBV19 combines with J gene TRBJ2-1; D perhaps matches TRBD2 (5 bases). The CDR3 has 13 residues. Trimming stripped 5 bases from V and 6 bases from J, with 11 bases between. Germline V gene lookup returns CDR1 LNHDA and CDR2 SQIVND (reference sequence). The CDR3 DNA is TGTGCCAGTAGTTCGTCCACTAGCAATGAGCAGTTCTTC. Translated: CASSSSTSNEQFF.

V and J are TRBV7-2 and TRBJ1-5; TRBD1 agrees at 10 bases. The germline V gene encodes CDR1 SGHTA and CDR2 FQGNSA. Losses at the gene ends were 5 bases for V and 5 bases for J; bases not matched to a gene: 6. The CDR3 has 15 amino acids. The CDR3 coding sequence is TGTGCCAGCAGCGCCCAGACAGGGGGCGATCAGCCCCAGCATTTT. Translated: CASSAQTGGDQPQHF.

The chain combines TRBV2 with TRBJ1-1; 7 bases map to TRBD1. Germline V gene data show CDR1 as SNHLY and CDR2 as FYNNEI. CDR3 length: 11 residues. V was clipped by 4 bases and J by 11 bases; unmatched bases: 4. CDR3 residues: CASSVQGKAFF. CDR3 DNA: TGTGCCAGCAGTGTACAGGGGAAGGCTTTCTTT.

The V and J genes are TRBV10-3 and TRBJ1-5; 8 bases line up with TRBD1. Per the germline V gene, CDR1 is ENHRY and CDR2 is SYGVKD. V shed 2 bases, J shed 6 bases, and the junction held 3 bases outside the gene matches. The CDR3 consists of 14 residues. The CDR3 here is CAISERQGSQPQHF. Written as DNA, the CDR3 is TGTGCCATCAGTGAGAGACAGGGGAGTCAGCCCCAGCATTTT.

The chain combines TRBV19 with TRBJ2-7; 11 positions agree with TRBD1. Germline CDR1 is LNHDA and CDR2 is SQIVND (reference sequence). V shed 4 bases, J shed 7 bases, and the junction held 18 bases outside the gene matches. The CDR3 is 18 amino acids. As DNA, the CDR3 is TGTGCCAGTAGTACCCGTCCCGGGACAGGGGGAATCGCTATAGAGCAGTACTTC. This sequence encodes CASSTRPGTGGIAIEQYF.

This chain uses TRBV9 with TRBJ2-5, with 8 bases matching TRBD2. Looked up from germline, CDR1 is SGDLS and CDR2 is YYNGEE. V was pared by 0 bases and J by 1 base, with 5 bases of the junction left unmatched. The CDR3 contains 16 residues. The CDR3 reads CASSVVTGGTQETQYF. DNA for the CDR3: TGTGCCAGCAGCGTAGTGACGGGGGGGACCCAAGAGACCCAGTACTTC.

The chain recombines TRBV11-3 with TRBJ1-2, with D tentatively TRBD1 (6 bases). V lost 0 bases, J lost 0 bases, and 8 bases lay in between. This CDR3 is 15 amino acids long. Germline-derived CDR1 and CDR2 are SGHNT and YENEEA. This CDR3 is CASSLEGGTNYGYTF. The DNA for the CDR3 is TGTGCCAGCAGCTTAGAAGGGGGTACTAACTATGGCTACACCTTC.

The V call is TRBV5-1, the J call TRBJ1-6; TRBD1 might be the D (5 bases). The CDR3 spans 16 residues. Germline V CDR1 and CDR2: SGHRS, YFSETQ. V lost 4 bases to trimming and J lost 8 bases, with 19 bases between them. CDR3 coding DNA: TGCGCCAGCAGCGAGGACGGACACGCTGGGGATTCACCCCTCCACTTT. As protein: CASSEDGHAGDSPLHF.

The sample holds a few counts of this clone. The V gene is TRBV6-5, the J gene TRBJ1-3; D not certain. The length of the CDR3 is 11 residues. Deletions cut 8 bases from V and 11 bases from J, with 13 bases between. Germline CDR1 and CDR2: MNHEY and SVGAGI. CDR3 sequence: CASYSSGAIYF. In DNA, the CDR3 is TGTGCCAGCTATTCCAGCGGAGCCATATATTTT.

In its sample, this clone was seen once. This chain connects TRBV5-4 to TRBJ2-3; the D is unclear. Germline lookup yields CDR1 SGHNT and CDR2 YYREEE (reference sequence). CDR3 length equals 17 residues. Trimming shortened V by 0 bases and J by 0 bases, and 14 bases separated the two germline ends. The DNA for the CDR3 is TGTGCCAGCAGCTTGGGAAGGCAGGCAAGTAGCACAGATACGCAGTATTTT. This translates into CASSLGRQASSTDTQYF.

The V and J genes are TRBV10-3 and TRBJ1-1; a weak D match, TRBD1 (6 bases). The CDR3 runs to 13 residues. With 6 bases removed from V and 3 bases from J, the gap between germline ends came to 11 bases. Germline CDR1 and CDR2: ENHRY and SYGVKD. For the CDR3, the DNA is TGTGCCATCAGAGGGGGGGATTACACTGAAGCTTTCTTT. Amino acid sequence: CAIRGGDYTEAFF.

V gene TRBV5-8 combines with J gene TRBJ2-1, with 10 nucleotides matching TRBD2. Germline trimming cut 4 bases from V and 9 bases from J; bases unmatched to any gene: 16. The CDR3 extends over 17 amino acids. CDR1 and CDR2 from the germline V gene are SGHTS and YDEGEE. In nucleotides, the CDR3 is TGTGCCAGCAGCCCTTCTCCTCCTAGCGGGGGATCGGGTGAGCAGTTCTTC. It specifies CASSPSPPSGGSGEQFF.

Only one count was recorded for this clone. The chain employs TRBV19 and TRBJ1-4; D perhaps matches TRBD1 (6 bases). Germline CDR1 and CDR2: LNHDA and SQIVND (reference sequence). Trimming removed 5 bases at V and 14 bases at J, with 15 bases between. This CDR3 comprises 12 residues. The CDR3 coding sequence is TGTGCCAGTAGTCAGACGGGGGGCCGGCTGTTTTTT. It specifies CASSQTGGRLFF.